These T cell receptor beta chains were read from a single sample in a study of blood T cell repertoires in COVID-19. Clones were sequenced by immunoSEQ multiplex PCR, and TCRdb holds only the in-frame ones, with some missing. In the table there are hundreds of thousands of clones, 70% to 90% of which are singletons. Material for sequencing was peripheral blood. The receptors shown here come from a man of 80 years or more with acute or convalescent COVID-19. Both conserved end residues are part of each CDR3. Each record gives: J gene, D gene, V gene, clone size, CDR3 protein, CDR3 DNA. A D gene is named only where the DNA matches it firmly. Clone size, where shown, is once, few, many, or a class for clones that have expanded.

>TRBJ1-2|-|TRBV7-9|-
CASSSAPGEGYTF
TGTGCCAGCAGCTCCGCTCCAGGGGAGGGCTACACCTTC
>TRBJ1-1|TRBD1|TRBV6-2/TRBV6-3|-
CASSSQQGAGTEAFF
TGTGCCAGCAGTTCCCAACAGGGGGCAGGGACTGAAGCTTTCTTT
>TRBJ1-6|-|TRBV7-2|-
CASSLVGGNSYNSPLHF
TGTGCCAGCAGCTTAGTTGGAGGGAACTCCTATAATTCACCCCTCCACTTT
>TRBJ1-2|-|TRBV7-9|-
CASNQGTGYGYTF
TGTGCCAGCAACCAAGGGACTGGCTATGGCTACACCTTC
>TRBJ1-2|-|TRBV4-2|-
CASGLGVKPLTNYGYTF
TGTGCCAGCGGCTTAGGGGTGAAGCCTCTAACCAACTATGGCTACACCTTC
>TRBJ1-1|-|TRBV3-1/TRBV3-2|-
CASTTLNTEAFF
TGTGCCAGCACGACACTGAACACTGAAGCTTTCTTT
>TRBJ1-5|TRBD1|TRBV5-4|-
CASSLGGGADQPQHF
TGTGCCAGCAGCTTGGGAGGGGGCGCCGATCAGCCCCAGCATTTT
>TRBJ2-7|TRBD2|TRBV9|-
CASSEGLAGGEQYF
TGTGCCAGCAGTGAGGGACTAGCGGGAGGGGAGCAGTACTTC
>TRBJ1-6|TRBD1|TRBV4-1|-
CASSPRDRDSPLHF
TGCGCCAGCAGCCCCCGGGACAGAGATTCACCCCTCCACTTT
>TRBJ2-1|-|TRBV6-5|-
CASSPGEGNHNEQFF
TGTGCCAGCAGCCCCGGGGAAGGAAACCACAATGAGCAGTTCTTC
>TRBJ1-1|TRBD1|TRBV11-2|-
CASSPWDRGYTEAFF
TGTGCCAGCAGCCCGTGGGACAGGGGGTACACTGAAGCTTTCTTT
>TRBJ1-1|TRBD1|TRBV12-3/TRBV12-4|-
CASSWTGGTEAFF
TGTGCCAGCAGTTGGACAGGGGGAACTGAAGCTTTCTTT
>TRBJ2-7|TRBD1|TRBV6-5|-
CASTETGAEFYEQYF
TGTGCCAGTACCGAAACAGGGGCCGAATTCTACGAGCAGTACTTC
>TRBJ2-3|TRBD1|TRBV5-4|-
CASSSGQGAWVTDTQYF
TGTGCCAGCAGCTCGGGACAGGGGGCTTGGGTCACAGATACGCAGTATTTT
>TRBJ1-4|TRBD1|TRBV6-2/TRBV6-3|once
CASSSQGALGVQLFF
TGTGCCAGCAGTTCACAGGGGGCCCTAGGTGTTCAACTGTTTTTT
>TRBJ1-5|-|TRBV19|few
CASINTPRGGNQPQHF
TGTGCCAGTATCAACACCCCCCGAGGAGGCAATCAGCCCCAGCATTTT
>TRBJ2-3|TRBD2|TRBV24-1|-
CATSDPGTSGGTTDTQYF
TGTGCCACCAGTGACCCCGGGACTAGCGGGGGAACGACAGATACGCAGTATTTT
>TRBJ2-3|TRBD2|TRBV10-3|-
CAISVTGGSTDTQYF
TGTGCCATCAGTGTCACGGGGGGGAGCACAGATACGCAGTATTTT
>TRBJ2-2|TRBD1|TRBV29-1|-
CSVNRGSGELFF
TGCAGCGTCAACAGGGGTTCCGGGGAGCTGTTTTTT
>TRBJ1-6|-|TRBV3-1/TRBV3-2|once
CASSQATSNSPLHF
TGTGCCAGCAGCCAGGCGACATCTAATTCACCCCTCCACTTT
>TRBJ1-2|-|TRBV7-9|-
CASSLGDYGYTF
TGTGCCAGCAGCTTAGGCGACTACGGCTACACCTTC
>TRBJ2-7|-|TRBV6-5|-
CASGSGTFYEQYF
TGTGCCAGCGGTAGTGGGACATTTTACGAGCAGTACTTC
>TRBJ2-1|TRBD1|TRBV7-2|few
CASRKSTGSNEQFF
TGTGCCAGCAGAAAATCGACAGGGTCTAATGAGCAGTTCTTC
>TRBJ2-1|-|TRBV6-2/TRBV6-3|-
CASSPLGLAYNEQFF
TGTGCCAGCAGCCCTCTGGGACTCGCTTACAATGAGCAGTTCTTC
>TRBJ1-5|-|TRBV11-2|-
CASQGFSNQPQHF
TGTGCCAGTCAGGGGTTTAGCAATCAGCCCCAGCATTTT
>TRBJ2-1|-|TRBV7-3|-
CASSLASSYNEQFF
TGTGCCAGCAGCTTAGCGAGCTCCTACAATGAGCAGTTCTTC
>TRBJ2-3|TRBD1|TRBV6-5|-
CASGTMDRDTDTQYF
TGTGCCAGCGGTACGATGGACAGGGACACAGATACGCAGTATTTT
>TRBJ2-1|-|TRBV18|once
CASSQSRPPYNEQFF
TGTGCCAGCTCACAATCCAGGCCTCCCTACAATGAGCAGTTCTTC
>TRBJ1-1|-|TRBV7-2|-
CASSFGGANTEAFF
TGTGCCAGCAGCTTTGGCGGGGCTAACACTGAAGCTTTCTTT
>TRBJ1-1|TRBD1|TRBV7-2|once
CASSLRGTGVNTEAFF
TGTGCCAGCAGCTTAAGGGGGACAGGGGTGAACACTGAAGCTTTCTTT
>TRBJ2-7|TRBD2|TRBV28|-
CASSKLAVPYEQYF
TGTGCCAGCAGTAAGCTAGCGGTCCCCTACGAGCAGTACTTC
>TRBJ2-2|TRBD1|TRBV5-1|-
CASSPTGVTGELFF
TGCGCCAGCAGCCCAACAGGGGTCACCGGGGAGCTGTTTTTT
>TRBJ1-1|-|TRBV6-5|-
CASSYVSEQGSTEAFF
TGTGCCAGCAGTTACGTCTCGGAACAGGGTAGCACTGAAGCTTTCTTT
>TRBJ2-3|-|TRBV7-3|-
CASRIGAMNADTQYF
TGTGCCAGCAGAATAGGGGCCATGAATGCAGATACGCAGTATTTT
>TRBJ2-5|-|TRBV5-6|-
CASSLRAGETQYF
TGTGCCAGCAGCTTGCGGGCGGGTGAGACCCAGTACTTC
>TRBJ2-1|TRBD2|TRBV19|-
CASSDRASGSVYNEQFF
TGTGCCAGTAGCGACCGGGCTAGCGGGAGTGTATACAATGAGCAGTTCTTC
>TRBJ2-7|-|TRBV10-3|few
CAIKGGALYSYEQYF
TGTGCCATCAAAGGGGGAGCCCTTTACTCCTACGAGCAGTACTTC
>TRBJ1-1|-|TRBV7-8|-
CASSFGGRSVNTEAFF
TGTGCCAGCAGCTTCGGAGGACGATCGGTGAACACTGAAGCTTTCTTT
>TRBJ2-7|TRBD2|TRBV28|-
CASSAALGLAGEQYF
TGTGCCAGCAGCGCCGCATTAGGACTAGCGGGAGAGCAGTACTTC
>TRBJ1-1|TRBD1|TRBV5-4|-
CASSFGTADNTEAFF
TGTGCCAGCAGCTTTGGGACAGCCGATAACACTGAAGCTTTCTTT
>TRBJ2-3|TRBD2|TRBV11-3|-
CASSLGTSGTDTQYF
TGTGCCAGCAGCTTAGGGACTAGCGGCACAGATACGCAGTATTTT
>TRBJ2-2|TRBD2|TRBV12-5|-
CASAGTSGTGTGELFF
TGTGCTAGTGCCGGGACTAGCGGGACCGGCACCGGGGAGCTGTTTTTT
>TRBJ2-5|TRBD1|TRBV14|-
CASSPWDRVETQYF
TGTGCCAGCAGCCCTTGGGACAGAGTGGAGACCCAGTACTTC
>TRBJ1-1|-|TRBV7-8|-
CASSLASGEGVTEAFF
TGTGCCAGCAGCTTAGCTTCAGGGGAAGGGGTCACTGAAGCTTTCTTT
>TRBJ2-2|-|TRBV7-9|-
CASSPGWGASTGELFF
TGTGCCAGCAGCCCTGGCTGGGGCGCAAGCACCGGGGAGCTGTTTTTT
>TRBJ2-2|TRBD1|TRBV5-1|-
CASSSAGTGIRGGELFF
TGCGCCAGCAGCTCGGCCGGGACAGGGATTCGGGGCGGGGAGCTGTTTTTT